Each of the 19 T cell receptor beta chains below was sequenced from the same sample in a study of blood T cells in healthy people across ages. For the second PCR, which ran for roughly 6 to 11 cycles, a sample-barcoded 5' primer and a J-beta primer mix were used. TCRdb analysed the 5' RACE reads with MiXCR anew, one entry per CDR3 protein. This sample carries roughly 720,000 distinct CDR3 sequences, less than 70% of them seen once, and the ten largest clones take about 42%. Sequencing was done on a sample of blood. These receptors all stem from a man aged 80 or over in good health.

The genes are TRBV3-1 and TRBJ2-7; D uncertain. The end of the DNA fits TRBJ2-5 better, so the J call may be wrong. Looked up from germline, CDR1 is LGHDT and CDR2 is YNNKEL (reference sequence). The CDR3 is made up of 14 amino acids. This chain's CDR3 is CASSRWPPGETQYF. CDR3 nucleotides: TGTGCCAGCAGCCGCTGGCCACCTGGGGAGACCCAGTACTTC.

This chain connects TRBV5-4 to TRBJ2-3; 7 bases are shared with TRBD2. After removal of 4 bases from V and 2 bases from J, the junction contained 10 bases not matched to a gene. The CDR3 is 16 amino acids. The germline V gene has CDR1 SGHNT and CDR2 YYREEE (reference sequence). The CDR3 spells CASSPAGVGLTDTQYF. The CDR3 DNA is TGTGCCAGCAGCCCGGCGGGGGTGGGACTCACAGATACGCAGTATTTT. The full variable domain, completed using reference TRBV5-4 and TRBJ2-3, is ETGVTQSPTHLIKTRGQQVTLRCSSQSGHNTVSWYQQALGQGPQFIFQYYREEENGRGNFPPRFSGLQFPNYSSELNVNALELDDSALYLCASSPAGVGLTDTQYFGPGTRLTVL.

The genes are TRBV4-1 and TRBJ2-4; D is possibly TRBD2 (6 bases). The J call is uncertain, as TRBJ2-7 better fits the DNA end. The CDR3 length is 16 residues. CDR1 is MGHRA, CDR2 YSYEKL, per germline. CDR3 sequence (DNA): TGCGCCAGCAGCCAAGATATTGGCGGCGGGGCGGACGAGCAGTACTTC. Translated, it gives CASSQDIGGGADEQYF.

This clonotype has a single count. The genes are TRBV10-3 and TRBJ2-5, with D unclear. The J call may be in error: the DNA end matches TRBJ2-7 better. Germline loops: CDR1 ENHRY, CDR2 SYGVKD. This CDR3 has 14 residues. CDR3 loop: CAISARSPVYEQYF. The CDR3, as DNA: TGTGCCATCAGTGCGCGGTCACCGGTATACGAGCAGTACTTC.

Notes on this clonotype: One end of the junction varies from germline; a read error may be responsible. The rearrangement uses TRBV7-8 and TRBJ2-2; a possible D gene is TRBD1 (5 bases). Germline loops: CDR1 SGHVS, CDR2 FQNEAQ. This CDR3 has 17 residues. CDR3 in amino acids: CVSSWWGGQPNTGELFF. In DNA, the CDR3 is TGTGTCAGCAGCTGGTGGGGCGGCCAACCGAACACCGGGGAGCTGTTTTTT.

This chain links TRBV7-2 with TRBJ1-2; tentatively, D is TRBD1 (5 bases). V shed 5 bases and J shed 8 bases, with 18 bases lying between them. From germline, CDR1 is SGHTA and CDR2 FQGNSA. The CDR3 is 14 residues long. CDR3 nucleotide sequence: TGTGCCAGCAGCCCCCGCCAGGGCGGATCCGGCTACACCTTC. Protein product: CASSPRQGGSGYTF.

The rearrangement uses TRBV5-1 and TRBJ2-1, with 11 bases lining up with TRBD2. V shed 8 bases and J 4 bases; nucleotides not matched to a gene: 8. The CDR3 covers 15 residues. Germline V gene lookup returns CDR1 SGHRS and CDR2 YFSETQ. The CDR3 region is CASSLAGGLYNEQFF. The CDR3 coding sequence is TGCGCCAGTTCTTTAGCGGGAGGGTTGTACAATGAGCAGTTCTTC.

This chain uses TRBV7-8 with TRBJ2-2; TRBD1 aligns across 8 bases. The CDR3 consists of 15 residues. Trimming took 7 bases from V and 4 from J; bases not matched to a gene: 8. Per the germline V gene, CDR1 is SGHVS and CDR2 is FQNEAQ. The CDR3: CASKFGQGRTGELFF. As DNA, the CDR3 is TGTGCCAGCAAGTTTGGACAGGGTCGCACCGGGGAGCTGTTTTTT.

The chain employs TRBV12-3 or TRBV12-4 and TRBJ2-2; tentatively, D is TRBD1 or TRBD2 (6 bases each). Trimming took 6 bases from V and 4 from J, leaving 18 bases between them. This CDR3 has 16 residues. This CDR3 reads CASSPLSGGGTGELFF. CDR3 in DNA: TGTGCCAGCAGCCCTCTGAGCGGAGGGGGCACCGGGGAGCTGTTTTTT.

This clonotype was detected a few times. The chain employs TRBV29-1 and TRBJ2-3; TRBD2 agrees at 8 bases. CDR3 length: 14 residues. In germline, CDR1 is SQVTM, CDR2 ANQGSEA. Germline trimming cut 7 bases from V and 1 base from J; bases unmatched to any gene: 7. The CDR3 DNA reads TGCAGCGCCCAGACGGGACTAGGCACAGATACGCAGTATTTT. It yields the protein CSAQTGLGTDTQYF.

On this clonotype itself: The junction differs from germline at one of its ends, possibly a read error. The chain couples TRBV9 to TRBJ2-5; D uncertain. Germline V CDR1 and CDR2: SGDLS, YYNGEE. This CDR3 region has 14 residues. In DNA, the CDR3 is TGTGCCGGCAGCGTAGGTCTGGGCCAAGAGACCCAGTACTTC. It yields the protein CAGSVGLGQETQYF.

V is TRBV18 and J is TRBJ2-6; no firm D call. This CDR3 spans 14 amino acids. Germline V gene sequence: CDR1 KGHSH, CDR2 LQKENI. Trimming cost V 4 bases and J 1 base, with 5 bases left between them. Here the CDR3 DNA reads TGTGCCAGCTCACAAGCTTCTGGGGCCAACGTCCTGACTTTC. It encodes CASSQASGANVLTF.

The CDR3 coding sequence is TGTGCCAGCGGACAGGGGAGAGAAGCTTTCTTT. This gives the protein CASGQGREAFF. V gene TRBV3-1 combines with J gene TRBJ1-1; 9 bases line up with TRBD1. With V trimmed by 8 bases and J by 8 bases, 3 bases remained unmatched. There are 11 residues in the CDR3. Germline assignment: CDR1 LGHDT and CDR2 YNNKEL (reference sequence).

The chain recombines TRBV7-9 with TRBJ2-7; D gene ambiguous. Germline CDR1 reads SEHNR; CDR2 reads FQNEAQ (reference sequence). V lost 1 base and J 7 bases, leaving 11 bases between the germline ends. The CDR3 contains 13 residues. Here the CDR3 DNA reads TGTGCCAGCAGCTTAGAGATCGGGCTGGAGCAGTACTTC. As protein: CASSLEIGLEQYF. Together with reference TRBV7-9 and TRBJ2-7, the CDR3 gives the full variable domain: DTGVSQNPRHKITKRGQNVTFRCDPISEHNRLYWYRQTLGQGPEFLTYFQNEAQLEKSRLLSDRFSAERPKGSFSTLEIQRTEQGDSAMYLCASSLEIGLEQYFGPGTRLTVT.

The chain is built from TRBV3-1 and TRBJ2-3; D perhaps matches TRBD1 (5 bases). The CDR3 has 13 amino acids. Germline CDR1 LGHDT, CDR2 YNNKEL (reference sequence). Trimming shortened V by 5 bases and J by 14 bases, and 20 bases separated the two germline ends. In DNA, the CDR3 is TGTGCCAGCAGCGGGCAGTCCGACAGATACGCGTATTTT. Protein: CASSGQSDRYAYF.

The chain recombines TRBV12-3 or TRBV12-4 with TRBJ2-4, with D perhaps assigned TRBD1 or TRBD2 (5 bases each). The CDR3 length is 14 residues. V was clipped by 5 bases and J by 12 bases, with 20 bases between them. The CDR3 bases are TGTGCCAGCAGTAGAGGGACCTCCATGAGGACTCAGTACTTC. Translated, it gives CASSRGTSMRTQYF.

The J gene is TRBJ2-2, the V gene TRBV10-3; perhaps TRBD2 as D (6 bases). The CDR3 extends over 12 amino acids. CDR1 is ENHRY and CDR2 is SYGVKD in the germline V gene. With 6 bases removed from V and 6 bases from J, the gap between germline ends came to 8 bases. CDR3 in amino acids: CAISAGPGELFF. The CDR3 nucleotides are TGTGCCATCAGCGCGGGGCCCGGGGAGCTGTTTTTT.

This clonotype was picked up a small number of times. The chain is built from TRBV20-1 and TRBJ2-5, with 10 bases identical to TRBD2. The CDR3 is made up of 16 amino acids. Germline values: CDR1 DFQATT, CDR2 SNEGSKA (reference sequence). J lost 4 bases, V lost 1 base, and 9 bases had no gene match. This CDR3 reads CSARGLAGGSGETQYF. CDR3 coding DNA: TGCAGTGCTAGAGGGTTAGCGGGAGGTTCTGGAGAGACCCAGTACTTC.

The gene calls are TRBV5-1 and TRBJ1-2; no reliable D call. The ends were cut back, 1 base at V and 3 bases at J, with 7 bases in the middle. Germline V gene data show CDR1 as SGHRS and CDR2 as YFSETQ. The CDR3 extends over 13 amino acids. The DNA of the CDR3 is TGCGCCAGCAGCTTGAACGGGGACTATGGCTACACCTTC. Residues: CASSLNGDYGYTF.